This T cell receptor beta chain derives from a study of molecular identifiers for immune sequencing clone quantification. This clonotype was observed many times. This CDR3 contains 15 residues. Germline V lookup: CDR1 SGHTS, CDR2 YDEGEE. The V gene end was trimmed by 4 bases and the J gene end by 1 base; junction bases not matched to a gene: 3. TCRdb ran MiXCR on the PCR reads and lists one entry per CDR3 protein. The table has approximately 40,000 distinct CDR3 sequences, approximately 24% seen once. Sample: naive CD8+ T cells from blood, with Jurkat cell RNA spiked in. As for subset: FACS-sorted CD8+CD4-CCR7+CD45RA+ naive T cells. The rearrangement joins TRBV5-8 to TRBJ2-3; the match to TRBD2 covers 10 bases. The sequence came from a human donor in good health. Some libraries in this study had Jurkat cell RNA spiked in. Here the CDR3 reads CASSTGTSGTDTQYF. For the CDR3, the DNA is TGTGCCAGCAGCACCGGGACTAGCGGCACAGATACGCAGTATTTT.